The rows below give T cell receptor beta chains drawn from one sample of a study of blood T cell repertoires in COVID-19. Assay: immunoSEQ multiplex PCR; the TCRdb copy retains only in-frame clones and omits some. Of about 210,000 clones in the sample, approximately 82% were seen once. Sequenced: peripheral blood. The receptors here all came from a man in his fifties or sixties with active or convalescent COVID-19. Both conserved end residues are part of each CDR3. A D gene is named only where the DNA matches it firmly. Size values are once, few and many counts, or a class for expanded clones, and some rows have none.

D gene | J gene | CDR3 length | V gene | clone size | CDR3 DNA | CDR3 protein
TRBD2 | TRBJ2-5 | 16 | TRBV5-1 | - | TGCGCCAGCAGCTTGGCTGTTGCGGGAGTTTTAAAGACCCAGTACTTC | CASSLAVAGVLKTQYF
- | TRBJ2-1 | 16 | TRBV6-5 | - | TGTGCCAGCAGTTCCATGGACTCTGGCTCCTACAATGAGCAGTTCTTC | CASSSMDSGSYNEQFF
- | TRBJ2-3 | 15 | TRBV30 | - | TGTGCCTGGAGTGTAGGAGGCTTTCAGACAGATACGCAGTATTTT | CAWSVGGFQTDTQYF
TRBD1 | TRBJ1-4 | 15 | TRBV11-1 | - | TGTGCCAGCAGCTTATCAGGGGGCGTCGGTGAAAAACTGTTTTTT | CASSLSGGVGEKLFF
- | TRBJ1-2 | 17 | TRBV7-9 | - | TGTGCCAGCAGAGCCCCCCGGTATAGGCAGGAAGACTATGGCTACACCTTC | CASRAPRYRQEDYGYTF
- | TRBJ1-1 | 15 | TRBV5-1 | - | TGCGCCAGCAGCTTGGTGCGGGGGATGAACACTGAAGCTTTCTTT | CASSLVRGMNTEAFF
- | TRBJ2-5 | 11 | TRBV21-1 | - | TGTGCCGGGCGGGGAGAAGAGACCCAGTACTTC | CAGRGEETQYF
- | TRBJ1-5 | 14 | TRBV11-2 | - | TGTGCCAGCAGCTTCGGGGGGGATTATCAGCCCCAGCATTTT | CASSFGGDYQPQHF
TRBD2 | TRBJ2-1 | 16 | TRBV27 | - | TGTGCCAGCAGCAGGACTAGCGGGAGTTCCTACAATGAGCAGTTCTTC | CASSRTSGSSYNEQFF
TRBD2 | TRBJ2-1 | 17 | TRBV14 | - | TGTGCCAGCAGCCATGAGGCCGGGCCTAGCGGGGCCAATGAGCAGTTCTTC | CASSHEAGPSGANEQFF
- | TRBJ2-3 | 16 | TRBV5-1 | - | TGCGCCAGCAGCTGGGACTGGCCCCTACAGACGGATACGCAGTATTTT | CASSWDWPLQTDTQYF
TRBD1 | TRBJ2-5 | 16 | TRBV10-3 | few | TGTGCCATCAGTGGAGGCAGCAGGGGGAGCCAAGAGACCCAGTACTTC | CAISGGSRGSQETQYF
- | TRBJ1-6 | 14 | TRBV5-1 | - | TGCGCCAGCAGCTTGGAAGCAGGGTCGGTGACCCTCCACTTT | CASSLEAGSVTLHF
- | TRBJ2-7 | 15 | TRBV28 | - | TGTGCCAGCAGTTTGTGGGACCGGGCGGGGACTGTGCAGTACTTC | CASSLWDRAGTVQYF
- | TRBJ1-5 | 16 | TRBV19 | - | TGTGCCAGTAGTATGGCCATTGGAGGGAGCAATCAGCCCCAGCATTTT | CASSMAIGGSNQPQHF
- | TRBJ2-1 | 13 | TRBV7-2 | - | TGTGCCAGCAGCTCGAGGTTATACAATGAGCAGTTCTTC | CASSSRLYNEQFF
- | TRBJ1-2 | 14 | TRBV4-1 | - | TGCGCCAGCAGCCAAGAGGGAGGGAACTATGGCTACACCTTC | CASSQEGGNYGYTF
TRBD1 | TRBJ1-6 | 14 | TRBV2 | once | TGTGCCAGCAGGGACAGGTTTGGGAATTCACCCCTCCACTTT | CASRDRFGNSPLHF
TRBD1 | TRBJ1-2 | 17 | TRBV12-5 | - | TGTGCTAGTGGTTTGGTATTCGGGACAGCACTTAACTATGGCTACACCTTC | CASGLVFGTALNYGYTF
- | TRBJ1-3 | 14 | TRBV30 | - | TGTGCCTGGAGTCTGGGGACATATGGAAACACCATATATTTT | CAWSLGTYGNTIYF
TRBD2 | TRBJ2-7 | 14 | TRBV4-1 | - | TGCGCCAGCAGCCAAGCACTAGCGGCCTACGAGCAGTACTTC | CASSQALAAYEQYF
TRBD1 | TRBJ1-1 | 14 | TRBV5-1 | once | TGCGCCAGCAGCTTGGACAGGGGTAACACTGAAGCTTTCTTT | CASSLDRGNTEAFF
TRBD1 | TRBJ1-6 | 14 | TRBV4-1 | few | TGCGCCAGCAGCCCGGACAGGGTAGGATCACCCCTCCACTTT | CASSPDRVGSPLHF
TRBD2 | TRBJ2-3 | 18 | TRBV11-3 | once | TGTGCCAGCAGCTCCCGAGGGGGGAGCGGGGGGATCACAGATACGCAGTATTTT | CASSSRGGSGGITDTQYF
- | TRBJ1-1 | 13 | TRBV28 | - | TGTGCCAGCAGTTTAGGTTCTCTTAGGGGGGCTTTCTTT | CASSLGSLRGAFF
- | TRBJ1-2 | 13 | TRBV11-2 | - | TGTGCCAGCAGCTTGGCGGGGGGAGATGGCTACACCTTC | CASSLAGGDGYTF
TRBD2 | TRBJ2-3 | 16 | TRBV28 | - | TGTGCCAGCAGTCCCCTGGCGAGCGGGGGCACAGATACGCAGTATTTT | CASSPLASGGTDTQYF
- | TRBJ2-6 | 17 | TRBV5-1 | - | TGCGCCAGCAGCCCCTGGGCAGGGGACTCTGGGGCCAACGTCCTGACTTTC | CASSPWAGDSGANVLTF